Listed below are T cell receptor beta chains from one sample, sequenced in a study of glioma-infiltrating T cells after dendritic cell vaccination. The repertoire was sequenced with immunoSEQ multiplex PCR; TCRdb's copy has only in-frame clones and lacks some. The sample lists over 55,000 clones; about 76% were seen once. Specimen: blood, collected before dendritic cell vaccination. These receptors came from a human donor with glioblastoma. The CDR3 runs from the conserved cysteine through the conserved F or W. D genes are given only for firm matches. Where a row states a size, it is once, few, many or the class of an expanded clone; other rows omit it.

J,size,D,V,DNA,CDR3
TRBJ1-2,.,TRBD1,TRBV28,TGTGCCACCCAGACAGGGAACTATGGCTACACCTTC,CATQTGNYGYTF
TRBJ1-6,.,TRBD1,TRBV6-5,TGTGCCAGCAGTTACGACCGGGACAGGGATTCACCCCTCCACTTT,CASSYDRDRDSPLHF
TRBJ2-7,.,TRBD1,TRBV6-1,TGTGCCAGCAGGCCCGGGACAGGGGGATTCGAGCAGTACTTC,CASRPGTGGFEQYF
TRBJ1-2,few,.,TRBV4-3,TGCGCCAGCAGCCAAGGTACAGGGCCCCGAGAAGGGTCCCGGATTGGCGGCTACACCTTC,CASSQGTGPREGSRIGGYTF
TRBJ2-2,.,.,TRBV12-1,TGTGCCAGCAGTACAGCGAACACCGGGGAGCTGTTTTTT,CASSTANTGELFF
TRBJ2-1,once,.,TRBV29-1,TGCAGCATTTCGACAGTGGGGTACAATGAGCAGTTCTTC,CSISTVGYNEQFF
TRBJ1-6,.,TRBD1,TRBV9,TGTGCCAGCAGCACCAACCGGGACAGGTTACACTTT,CASSTNRDRLHF
TRBJ1-1,once,.,TRBV7-9,TGTGCCAGCAGCTTAGCGATTGGGGAGGGGCTCTTT,CASSLAIGEGLF
TRBJ1-2,few,.,TRBV7-6,TGTGCCAGCAGCTTAGACAGCTGGGGCTACACCTTC,CASSLDSWGYTF
TRBJ2-3,.,TRBD1,TRBV7-9,TGTGCCAGCAGCCAATCCGGGACAGCCTCAACGGAAGATACGCAGTATTTT,CASSQSGTASTEDTQYF
TRBJ1-4,.,TRBD1,TRBV2,TGTGCCAGCAGTAACGACAGGGGAGCGAATGAAAAACTGTTTTTT,CASSNDRGANEKLFF
TRBJ2-7,.,TRBD1,TRBV6-6,TGTGCCAGCAGTTACTCTGACAGGGGCTACGAGCAGTACTTC,CASSYSDRGYEQYF
TRBJ1-2,few,TRBD1,TRBV15,TGTGCCACCAGCAGCGGGACAGTTAACTATGGCTACACCTTC,CATSSGTVNYGYTF
TRBJ1-1,.,.,TRBV27,TGTGCCAGCAGTTTACGCCGGGACACTGAAGCTTTCTTT,CASSLRRDTEAFF
TRBJ2-1,.,TRBD2,TRBV2,TGTGCCAGCAGCGGGGGGCGGGGGGCTTACAATGAGCAGTTCTTC,CASSGGRGAYNEQFF
TRBJ1-5,.,.,TRBV19,TGTGCCAGTAGTATAGACGGAGAGAGCAATCAGCCCCAGCATTTT,CASSIDGESNQPQHF
TRBJ2-5,.,TRBD2,TRBV6-5,TGTGCCAGCAGTTACTTAAGCGGGGGGGTCTCTGAGACCCAGTACTTC,CASSYLSGGVSETQYF
TRBJ2-1,.,.,TRBV2,TGTGCCAGCAGTGAATCGGACTCCCACAGTCGGTTCTTC,CASSESDSHSRFF
TRBJ1-2,.,TRBD1,TRBV30,TGTGCCTGCACAGGGGCATTCAACCAAGCTAACTATGGCTACACCTTC,CACTGAFNQANYGYTF
TRBJ1-1,.,.,TRBV6-5,TGTGCCAGCAGTTACTCATCAGGGGCGACGAACACTGAAGCTTTCTTT,CASSYSSGATNTEAFF
TRBJ2-7,.,.,TRBV6-5,TGTGCCACCACGAGGCCACCCCTCTACGAGCAGTACTTC,CATTRPPLYEQYF
TRBJ1-1,.,.,TRBV6-4,TGTGCCAGCAGTCCAACAGACCAGAACACTGAAGCTTTCTTT,CASSPTDQNTEAFF
TRBJ1-6,.,.,TRBV6-4,TGTGCCAGCAGTGGACAGAGAGTTAATTCACCCCTCCACTTT,CASSGQRVNSPLHF
TRBJ2-7,.,.,TRBV29-1,TGCAGCGTCAACCGGGACAATTCCTACGAGCAGTACTTT,CSVNRDNSYEQYF
TRBJ1-2,.,.,TRBV5-6,TGTGCCAGCAGCTTGGCGCCCGGGGGGGGGTTCCCCTATGGCTACACCTTC,CASSLAPGGGFPYGYTF
TRBJ2-5,.,TRBD1,TRBV5-1,TGCGCCAGCAGCGCTCCCTCCGGGACAGTCCAAGAGACCCAGTACTTC,CASSAPSGTVQETQYF
TRBJ2-2,.,TRBD2,TRBV7-3,TGTGCCAGCAGCGCGCGGACTAGCGGTAACGGGGAGCTGTTTTTT,CASSARTSGNGELFF
TRBJ2-3,.,TRBD1,TRBV5-1,TGCGCCAGCAGCCTACAGGGGGGCGGGAACACAGATACGCAGTATTTT,CASSLQGGGNTDTQYF
TRBJ2-4,.,.,TRBV6-6,TGTGCCAGCAGTTACCATAGCAACAAAAACATTCAGTACTTC,CASSYHSNKNIQYF
TRBJ2-1,few,.,TRBV5-1,TGCGCCAGCAGCTTGGGCGGCGTCCCCAATGAGCAGTTCTTC,CASSLGGVPNEQFF
TRBJ1-2,.,TRBD1,TRBV6-5,TGTGCCAGCAGTCGACAGGGGACTAACTATGGCTACACCTTC,CASSRQGTNYGYTF
TRBJ1-4,once,TRBD1,TRBV19,TGTGCCAGTAGTACAGGGGGCGGTGAAAAACTGTTTTTT,CASSTGGGEKLFF